The sequence of this T cell receptor beta chain was determined in a study of vaccination effects on CD4 cells after COVID-19. Germline CDR1 and CDR2: MNHEY and SVGAGI. V shed 4 bases, J shed 4 bases, and the junction held 4 bases outside the gene matches. This CDR3 spans 15 amino acids. Sequencing used immunoSEQ multiplex PCR; TCRdb keeps in-frame clones, though not all of them. The sample carries more than 35,000 clones, less than 70% recorded once. General study findings and limits: Late after vaccination, infection- and vaccine-induced clones showed marked clonal contraction.

For this clone: Its cognate antigen is unknown.

ViraFEST assay sequencing came after antigen-specific CD4+ T cells were expanded with viral peptide pools. Isolating CD4+ T cells followed approximately 9 days of culture. Prior SARS-CoV-2 infection was absent in the vaccine recipients, as shown by negative nucleocapsid antibodies. Sequenced here: CD4+ T cells from PBMCs cultured with HCoV-OC43 spike peptides, sampled before COVID-19 vaccination. Subset given: HCoV-OC43 spike overlapping peptide pool stimulation. The V and J genes are TRBV6-5 and TRBJ1-2; 12 bases are a match to TRBD1. The TCR comes from a human donor who received a COVID-19 vaccine. CDR3 sequence: CASSSQGQGAYGYTF. The CDR3 DNA reads as TGTGCCAGCAGTTCCCAGGGACAGGGGGCCTATGGCTACACCTTC.